The rows below give T cell receptor beta chains drawn from one sample of a study of radiation and T cells in renal cell carcinoma. Clones were sequenced by immunoSEQ multiplex PCR, and TCRdb holds only the in-frame ones, with some missing. This table has 70,000 to 80,000 clones, 80% to 90% appearing once. Material: blood, obtained from a patient whose treatment included radiotherapy and nephrectomy. These receptor sequences come from a woman between 50 and 59 years old with renal cell carcinoma. CDR3s include the opening cysteine and the closing phenylalanine or tryptophan. D genes are given only for firm matches. Some rows mark clone size as missing; the rest say once, few, many or name a class of expanded clone.

cdr3_nt | cdr3_aa | j_call | v_call | d_call | clone_size
TGCGCCAGCAGCCTTAGAACAACAGATACGCAGTATTTT | CASSLRTTDTQYF | TRBJ2-3 | TRBV10-1 | NA | NA
TGTGCCAGCAGTCCATCAGATGGTCAGTTCTTC | CASSPSDGQFF | TRBJ2-1 | TRBV2 | NA | once
TGTGCCAGCTCACGCTGGGACGGCTACAATGAGCAGTTCTTC | CASSRWDGYNEQFF | TRBJ2-1 | TRBV18 | NA | NA
TGTGCCAGCAGTGAAAGGGAGACAGGAGGGGCAACTAATGAAAAACTGTTTTTT | CASSERETGGATNEKLFF | TRBJ1-4 | TRBV6-1 | NA | once
TGTGCCAGCAGGACAGGCGAATCTAACTATGGCTACACCTTC | CASRTGESNYGYTF | TRBJ1-2 | TRBV6-6 | NA | NA
TGTGCCAGCAATACAGGCCAGAGGCAGCCCCAGCATTTT | CASNTGQRQPQHF | TRBJ1-5 | TRBV11-2 | NA | NA
TGTGCCAGCAGCGCGGACAGGCAGCCCCAGCATTTT | CASSADRQPQHF | TRBJ1-5 | TRBV2 | TRBD1 | NA
TGTGCCAGCAGCCTTATGGGGGACCAGCCCCAGCATTTT | CASSLMGDQPQHF | TRBJ1-5 | TRBV7-9 | NA | NA
TGCGCCAGCAGCCAAGTTAGTCAGAGCGGTGAAGCTTTCTTT | CASSQVSQSGEAFF | TRBJ1-1 | TRBV4-3 | NA | NA
TGTGCCAGCAGCTTGTTAGGGGACAGACATAGCAATCAGCCCCAGCATTTT | CASSLLGDRHSNQPQHF | TRBJ1-5 | TRBV5-8 | TRBD1 | NA
TGTGCCAGCAGCTTACCTGGGGCCAACGTCCTGACTTTC | CASSLPGANVLTF | TRBJ2-6 | TRBV5-6 | NA | NA
TGTGCCAGCCAGGGGGGACTAGCGGGTGGCAGGGAGCTGTTTTTT | CASQGGLAGGRELFF | TRBJ2-2 | TRBV6-5 | TRBD2 | few
TGCGCCAGCAGACACGCAGGGGGCGAAAACATTCAGTACTTC | CASRHAGGENIQYF | TRBJ2-4 | TRBV5-1 | TRBD1 | once
TGTGCCTGGAACGACAGGGGGCTCTATGGCTACACCTTC | CAWNDRGLYGYTF | TRBJ1-2 | TRBV30 | TRBD1 | NA
TGCGCCAGCAGCCCGGGACCGCGGGACCAACTGTTTTTT | CASSPGPRDQLFF | TRBJ1-4 | TRBV5-1 | NA | once
TGTGCCAGCAGTGAAGGACAGGGACTGCGTGGCTACACCTTC | CASSEGQGLRGYTF | TRBJ1-2 | TRBV25-1 | TRBD1 | NA
TGTGCCAGCACCGAGGGCAGAGCCTCCTACGAGCAGTACTTC | CASTEGRASYEQYF | TRBJ2-7 | TRBV7-3 | NA | NA
TGTGCCACCAGCAGAGTCAGGACAGGGGACCCCTTAGCCAAAAACATTCAGTACTTC | CATSRVRTGDPLAKNIQYF | TRBJ2-4 | TRBV15 | TRBD1 | NA
TGTGCCAGCAGCGGGGGGAATGAGCAGTTCTTC | CASSGGNEQFF | TRBJ2-1 | TRBV7-9 | NA | NA
TGTGCCAGTAGCCGCCGGACAGTGTCTAACTATGGCTACACCTTC | CASSRRTVSNYGYTF | TRBJ1-2 | TRBV19 | NA | NA
TGCAGTGCTAGGACTGAAGGGGAGCAGTACTTC | CSARTEGEQYF | TRBJ2-7 | TRBV20-1 | NA | NA
TGTGCCAGTAGTATAGAGGCGGGACTCAATGAAAAACTGTTTTTT | CASSIEAGLNEKLFF | TRBJ1-4 | TRBV19 | NA | NA
TGCGCCAGCATGCCCACTAGCGGGAGCACAGATACGCAGTATTTT | CASMPTSGSTDTQYF | TRBJ2-3 | TRBV5-1 | TRBD2 | NA